What follows are 24 T cell receptor beta chains derived from one specimen sequenced in a study of T cells in Graves' hyperthyroidism and ophthalmopathy. Researchers amplified the TCR beta CDR3 regions from RNA transcripts. The TCR CDR3 first-round RT-PCR relied on the HTBI primer set. TCRdb re-analysed the multiplex PCR reads in MiXCR, keeping a single row per CDR3 protein. Among around 580,000 distinct CDR3 sequences listed, 35% to 55% were seen once. Source material: peripheral blood or thyroid tissue (not recorded which). All receptors derive from a woman aged 18 to 35 with Graves' hyperthyroidism.

This clonotype was detected ten times or more. This chain connects TRBV24-1 to TRBJ2-5; TRBD1 aligns across 7 bases. V lost 5 bases and J lost 2; bases outside the gene matches: 7. The CDR3 runs 15 residues. CDR1 and CDR2 (germline): KGHDR, SFDVKD. The CDR3 sequence is CATSGTGGIQETQYF. The CDR3 DNA reads as TGTGCCACCAGTGGGACAGGCGGAATACAAGAGACCCAGTACTTC.

J is TRBJ2-7 and V is TRBV29-1; 13 bases map to TRBD2. CDR1 and CDR2 (germline): SQVTM, ANQGSEA. This CDR3 is built from 13 residues. V lost 8 bases, J lost 5 bases, and 6 bases stayed unmatched. DNA for the CDR3: TGCAGCAGCCGGGGACTAGCGGGGAACGAGCAGTACTTC. Protein sequence: CSSRGLAGNEQYF.

This clonotype was counted many times. The chain uses TRBV7-9 and TRBJ1-1, with D hard to call. With 1 base removed from V and 4 bases from J, the gap between germline ends came to 13 bases. CDR3 length: 15 residues. Germline V gene data show CDR1 as SEHNR and CDR2 as FQNEAQ (reference sequence). CDR3: CASSLDVGAVTEAFF. DNA for the CDR3: TGTGCCAGCAGCTTAGACGTGGGCGCGGTCACTGAAGCTTTCTTT.

The CDR3: CAISPREGVYEQYF. CDR3 in DNA: TGTGCCATCAGCCCTAGAGAGGGGGTCTACGAGCAGTACTTC. The chain recombines TRBV10-3 with TRBJ2-7, with D perhaps TRBD1 (6 bases). Trimming shortened V by 6 bases and J by 3 bases, and 15 bases separated the two germline ends. The CDR3 consists of 14 residues. Germline CDR1 ENHRY, CDR2 SYGVKD.

This clonotype was seen repeatedly, ten times or more. The rearrangement links TRBV6-5 to TRBJ1-4; D gene ambiguous. The germline V and J ends were trimmed by 0 bases and 5 bases, with 10 bases remaining between them. The CDR3 sequence is 15 residues long. The germline CDR1 and CDR2 sequences are MNHEY and SVGAGI. The CDR3 reads CASSYSRAANEKLFF. The CDR3 bases are TGTGCCAGCAGTTACTCTCGTGCCGCGAATGAAAAACTGTTTTTT.

This clonotype was picked up many times. The chain couples TRBV4-2 to TRBJ1-2; no firm D call. The CDR3 is 15 residues long. From germline, CDR1 is LGHNA and CDR2 YNFKEQ. With 0 bases removed from V and 4 bases from J, the gap between germline ends came to 12 bases. The CDR3 coding sequence is TGTGCCAGCAGCCAAGATCAGGACCGAACCTATGGCTACACCTTC. This gives the protein CASSQDQDRTYGYTF.

Remarks on this clonotype: A junction end diverges from the germline sequence, so it may reflect a read error. Here the CDR3 reads CSALTGENTGGLFF. The CDR3 region has the DNA TGCAGTGCTCTTACAGGGGAGAACACCGGGGGGCTGTTTTTT. The chain carries TRBV20-1 and TRBJ2-2; TRBD1 might be the D (7 bases). The length of the CDR3 is 14 residues. CDR1 DFQATT and CDR2 SNEGSKA come from the germline V gene (reference sequence).

Many counts were recorded for this clonotype. The rearrangement uses TRBV19 and TRBJ2-2, with 14 positions matching TRBD2. Unmatched junction bases numbered 3, after V lost 5 bases and J lost 7 bases. The CDR3 consists of 15 residues. Germline-derived CDR1 and CDR2 are LNHDA and SQIVND (reference sequence). DNA for the CDR3: TGTGCCAGTAGTTGGACTAGCGGGAGGATCGGGGAGCTGTTTTTT. Protein product: CASSWTSGRIGELFF.

This clonotype showed up many times. V gene TRBV20-1 combines with J gene TRBJ1-1; tentative D call: TRBD1 (5 bases). Deletions cut 6 bases from V and 4 bases from J, with 18 bases between. CDR1 and CDR2 (germline): DFQATT, SNEGSKA (reference sequence). CDR3 length: 14 amino acids. The CDR3 region has the DNA TGCAGTGCCATGCTGGGGGGACCCGGCACTGAAGCTTTCTTT. Amino acid sequence: CSAMLGGPGTEAFF.

This chain links TRBV7-3 with TRBJ2-1; D gene ambiguous. Germline V gene data show CDR1 as SGHTA and CDR2 as FQGTGA. Trimming shortened V by 2 bases and J by 2 bases, and 19 bases separated the two germline ends. The CDR3 contains 18 residues. This chain's CDR3 is CASSLSPELSRTYNEQFF. The CDR3 DNA sequence: TGTGCCAGCAGCTTATCTCCCGAACTGTCTCGAACCTACAATGAGCAGTTCTTC.

This clonotype was detected ten times or more. The CDR3 bases are TGTGCCAGCAGCACAGGGGGCCACTATGGCTACACCTTC. It codes for CASSTGGHYGYTF. The chain has TRBV27 and TRBJ1-2; 9 nucleotides match TRBD1. Germline V gene sequence: CDR1 MNHEY, CDR2 SMNVEV (reference sequence). With V trimmed by 6 bases and J by 3 bases, 2 bases remained unmatched. The CDR3 loop spans 13 amino acids.

This clonotype was recorded a few times. This chain joins TRBV7-9 and TRBJ2-7; 7 nucleotides agree with TRBD1. Losses at the gene ends were 1 base for V and 2 bases for J; bases not matched to a gene: 5. The length of the CDR3 is 15 residues. The germline V gene encodes CDR1 SEHNR and CDR2 FQNEAQ (reference sequence). CDR3 amino acids: CASSLVGQVTYEQYF. CDR3 nucleotides: TGTGCCAGCAGCTTAGTAGGACAGGTGACCTACGAGCAGTACTTC.

The chain uses TRBV12-3 or TRBV12-4 and TRBJ1-5, with TRBD1 identical over 7 bases. The CDR3 sequence is 17 residues long. With 6 bases clipped from V and 1 base from J, the junction kept 12 bases outside the gene matches. In nucleotides, the CDR3 is TGTGCCAGCAGCCGAGGACAGGCCCGGGGGAGCAATCAGCCCCAGCATTTT. It translates to CASSRGQARGSNQPQHF.

This clonotype has a count of ten or more. V and J are TRBV19 and TRBJ2-5, with unresolved D. V lost 0 bases and J 0 bases, leaving 14 bases between the germline ends. Germline V gene sequence: CDR1 LNHDA, CDR2 SQIVND (reference sequence). This CDR3 has 17 amino acids. This CDR3 is CASSIDPGSGDQETQYF. The CDR3 nucleotides are TGTGCCAGTAGTATAGACCCCGGCTCAGGTGACCAAGAGACCCAGTACTTC.

This clonotype appeared a few times. Its ends do not fully match the called genes, so a read error is possible. The chain employs TRBV7-9 and TRBJ1-2, with unresolved D. Germline values: CDR1 SEHNR, CDR2 FQNEAQ (reference sequence). CDR3 length: 14 residues. DNA for the CDR3: TGTGCCAGCAGCTTAGGACTGATAAACTATGGCTACATCTTC. It is translated as CASSLGLINYGYIF.

This clonotype was seen at least ten times. The CDR3 protein is CSAVSEPGETQYF. In DNA form, the CDR3 reads TGCAGTGCCGTGAGCGAGCCCGGAGAGACCCAGTACTTC. V gene TRBV20-1 combines with J gene TRBJ2-5; D gene unclear. This CDR3 comprises 13 residues. V shed 6 bases and J shed 4 bases, with 15 bases lying between them. Germline values: CDR1 DFQATT, CDR2 SNEGSKA (reference sequence).

This clonotype has ten or more counts. V usage is TRBV15 and J usage is TRBJ2-7; D is ambiguous. With 0 bases removed from V and 2 bases from J, the gap between germline ends came to 8 bases. The CDR3 contains 14 residues. Germline assignment: CDR1 LNHNV and CDR2 YYDKDF (reference sequence). CDR3 protein: CATSRDGQPYEQYF. CDR3 sequence (DNA): TGTGCCACCAGCAGAGATGGGCAGCCCTACGAGCAGTACTTC.

This clonotype showed up just a few times. Given a much more abundant clone one base away, this may be a read error. The rearrangement joins TRBV12-3 or TRBV12-4 to TRBJ1-6, with D tentatively TRBD1 (5 bases). This CDR3 region has 14 residues. Deletions cut 2 bases from V and 8 bases from J, with 10 bases between. The DNA of the CDR3 is TGTGCCAGCAGTTTAAGGGACCGAGATTCACCCCTCCACTTT. Residues: CASSLRDRDSPLHF.

The chain employs TRBV9 and TRBJ1-3; TRBD1 matches 7 bases. V was clipped by 4 bases and J by 2 bases; unmatched bases: 9. The CDR3 extends over 16 amino acids. Germline-derived CDR1 and CDR2 are SGDLS and YYNGEE. CDR3 amino acids: CASSPSGGGPGNTIYF. In nucleotides, the CDR3 is TGTGCCAGCAGCCCCTCAGGGGGGGGACCTGGAAACACCATATATTTT. Drawing the rest from reference TRBV9 and TRBJ1-3, the complete variable domain is DSGVTQTPKHLITATGQRVTLRCSPRSGDLSVYWYQQSLDQGLQFLIQYYNGEERAKGNILERFSAQQFPDLHSELNLSSLELGDSALYFCASSPSGGGPGNTIYFGEGSWLTVV.

J is TRBJ2-5 and V is TRBV20-1, with 9 bases fitting TRBD1. This CDR3 is built from 15 residues. CDR1 and CDR2 (germline): DFQATT, SNEGSKA (reference sequence). Trimming removed 6 bases from V and 2 bases from J; junction bases left unmatched: 10. CDR3 nucleotides: TGCAGTGCAGGGACAGGGTTGATCTCTCAAGAGACCCAGTACTTC. It yields the protein CSAGTGLISQETQYF.

The chain links TRBV20-1 to TRBJ2-5, with D tentatively TRBD2 (6 bases). Trimming left V 5 bases short and J 9 bases short, with 19 bases between. The CDR3 length is 13 residues. Germline CDR1 is DFQATT and CDR2 is SNEGSKA (reference sequence). The CDR3 coding sequence is TGCAGTGCTCCAACGGGAGAGAGGGAGCCCCAGTACTTC. Translating it yields CSAPTGEREPQYF.

The table lists this clonotype with many counts. The genes are TRBV7-9 and TRBJ1-1; no definite D call. Germline-derived CDR1 and CDR2 are SEHNR and FQNEAQ (reference sequence). This CDR3 contains 15 residues. The V gene lost 4 bases and the J gene lost 1 base, with 13 bases spanning the gap. CDR3 protein: CASSSEDSPNTEAFF. DNA of the CDR3: TGTGCCAGCAGCTCTGAGGACTCTCCGAACACTGAAGCTTTCTTT.

To note about this clonotype: A much larger clone lies one base from this, so it may be a read error. The chain uses TRBV2 and TRBJ2-3; the D gene could be TRBD1 or TRBD2 (5 bases each). Trimming removed 4 bases from V and 6 bases from J, with 11 bases in between. The CDR3 is made up of 13 amino acids. Germline V gene lookup returns CDR1 SNHLY and CDR2 FYNNEI. CDR3 nucleotide sequence: TGTGCCAGCAGTGGGGACCGCGGGGATACGCAGTATTTT. Amino acids: CASSGDRGDTQYF. The full variable domain, completed using reference TRBV2 and TRBJ2-3, is EPEVTQTPSHQVTQMGQEVILRCVPISNHLYFYWYRQILGQKVEFLVSFYNNEISEKSEIFDDQFSVERPDGSNFTLKIRSTKLEDSAMYFCASSGDRGDTQYFGPGTRLTVL.

J is TRBJ2-5 and V is TRBV9; TRBD1 matches at 9 bases. CDR1 and CDR2 from the germline V gene are SGDLS and YYNGEE. V was clipped by 5 bases and J by 4 bases; unmatched bases: 9. The CDR3 is 15 residues long. In nucleotides, the CDR3 is TGTGCCAGCAGATGCACAGGGGGCGAAAGAGAGACCCAGTACTTC. This translates into CASRCTGGERETQYF.